The T cell receptor beta chain described here comes from a study of T cells in tumors after PD-1 blockade. This table comes from immunoSEQ multiplex PCR, and its TCRdb copy is limited to in-frame clones, with some not included. The table shows about 34,000 clones, with 73% occurring only once. In this sample, this clone turned up once. Genomic DNA template from tumor biopsies or peripheral blood, roughly 600 ng to 6,500 ng input. V was clipped by 3 bases and J by 2 bases, with 23 bases between them. The CDR3 contains 18 residues. Looked up from germline, CDR1 is GTSNPN and CDR2 is SVGIG (reference sequence).

The sequence was collected from a human donor with basal cell carcinoma. The sequencing used PBMCs, collected after anti-PD-1 treatment. The rearrangement links TRBV30 to TRBJ1-5; D might be TRBD1 (6 bases). The chain's CDR3 is CAWSAPGQIQGGNQPQHF. CDR3 in DNA: TGTGCCTGGAGCGCTCCGGGACAAATCCAAGGGGGCAATCAGCCCCAGCATTTT.